This T cell receptor beta chain was identified in a study of T cell responses to AZD1222 COVID-19 vaccine. General observations from the study: A mostly white British donor set with more females was recruited, and clonal diversity was possibly underestimated. Reportedly, close to half of spike-specific TCRs are directed against unmutated variant regions. Researchers took repertoire samples only after the peak T cell response had come.

Repertoires were generated with immunoSEQ multiplex PCR, while TCRdb's copy carries only in-frame clones and drops some. This table holds 55,000 to 80,000 clones, about nine tenths found once. Trimming removed 5 bases from V and 4 bases from J; junction bases left unmatched: 8. Germline V gene data show CDR1 as SGHNT and CDR2 as YENEEA. The length of the CDR3 is 16 residues. On this clone: The antigen is undetermined.

This sequence originates from an adult who received the AZD1222 COVID-19 vaccine. The source material was peripheral blood, sampled 28 days after the second AZD1222 dose. The V and J genes are TRBV11-3 and TRBJ1-2; 12 bases map to TRBD1. The CDR3 sequence is CASSVSGTGGGYGYTF. The CDR3 DNA sequence: TGTGCCAGCAGCGTCTCCGGGACAGGGGGCGGCTATGGCTACACCTTC.